This is a list of T cell receptor beta chains from one sample in a study of T cells in Graves' hyperthyroidism and ophthalmopathy. MiXCR, run by TCRdb on the multiplex PCR reads, gives a single entry per CDR3 protein. Of 400,000 to 600,000 distinct CDR3 sequences listed, less than 25% were seen once; the top ten hold around 27%. The sample taken for sequencing was blood. The receptors here all came from a man between 18 and 29 years old with Graves' hyperthyroidism. The CDR3 runs from the conserved cysteine through the conserved F or W. Fields, in order: J gene, CDR3 length, clone size, V gene, D gene, CDR3 protein, CDR3 DNA. The D gene is left open where the match is weak. The listing skips clone size in some rows; elsewhere it reads once, few, many or a size class.

j_call: TRBJ2-3
cdr3_length: 15
clone_size: NA
v_call: TRBV28
d_call: NA
cdr3_aa: CASRASDSFTDTQYF
cdr3_nt: TGTGCCAGCCGTGCTAGCGACTCTTTCACAGATACGCAGTATTTT

j_call: TRBJ1-1
cdr3_length: 18
clone_size: many
v_call: TRBV20-1
d_call: NA
cdr3_aa: CSASADSRTLKPHTEAFF
cdr3_nt: TGCAGTGCTTCCGCCGACAGCCGTACCTTAAAGCCTCACACTGAAGCTTTCTTT

j_call: TRBJ1-1
cdr3_length: 15
clone_size: many
v_call: TRBV27
d_call: TRBD1
cdr3_aa: CASSSGDRGLAEAFF
cdr3_nt: TGTGCCAGCAGTTCGGGGGACAGGGGTTTGGCTGAAGCTTTCTTT

j_call: TRBJ2-7
cdr3_length: 14
clone_size: few
v_call: TRBV9
d_call: NA
cdr3_aa: CASSPPAGSYEQYF
cdr3_nt: TGTGCCAGCAGCCCCCCCGCGGGATCCTACGAGCAGTACTTC

j_call: TRBJ2-5
cdr3_length: 15
clone_size: many
v_call: TRBV12-3/TRBV12-4
d_call: TRBD1
cdr3_aa: CASSPGQQRRETQYF
cdr3_nt: TGTGCCAGCAGCCCGGGACAGCAGCGGCGAGAGACCCAGTACTTC

j_call: TRBJ2-5
cdr3_length: 13
clone_size: NA
v_call: TRBV7-9
d_call: NA
cdr3_aa: CASSFGGRETQHF
cdr3_nt: TGTGCCAGCAGCTTTGGGGGGCGAGAGACCCAGCACTTC

j_call: TRBJ2-7
cdr3_length: 14
clone_size: many
v_call: TRBV6-1
d_call: NA
cdr3_aa: CASSESAGSYEQYF
cdr3_nt: TGTGCCAGCAGTGAATCGGCAGGTTCCTACGAGCAGTACTTC

j_call: TRBJ1-1
cdr3_length: 14
clone_size: many
v_call: TRBV28
d_call: TRBD1
cdr3_aa: CASSLSGGWTEAFF
cdr3_nt: TGTGCCAGCAGTTTATCAGGGGGCTGGACTGAAGCTTTCTTT

j_call: TRBJ2-5
cdr3_length: 17
clone_size: many
v_call: TRBV28
d_call: TRBD2
cdr3_aa: CASSSLGGGAQWETQYF
cdr3_nt: TGTGCCAGCAGTTCGTTGGGCGGGGGGGCTCAATGGGAGACCCAGTACTTC

j_call: TRBJ2-7
cdr3_length: 12
clone_size: few
v_call: TRBV30
d_call: TRBD1
cdr3_aa: CAWADRGYEQYF
cdr3_nt: TGTGCCTGGGCGGACAGGGGCTACGAGCAGTACTTC

j_call: TRBJ1-1
cdr3_length: 13
clone_size: many
v_call: TRBV6-2/TRBV6-3
d_call: NA
cdr3_aa: CASSYEGISEAFF
cdr3_nt: TGTGCCAGCAGTTACGAGGGGATCTCTGAAGCTTTCTTT

j_call: TRBJ2-7
cdr3_length: 14
clone_size: many
v_call: TRBV12-3/TRBV12-4
d_call: TRBD1
cdr3_aa: CASTGQGYSYEQYF
cdr3_nt: TGTGCCAGCACAGGACAGGGTTACTCCTACGAGCAGTACTTC

j_call: TRBJ2-2
cdr3_length: 18
clone_size: many
v_call: TRBV6-8
d_call: TRBD1
cdr3_aa: CASSHPFDRGLDTGELFF
cdr3_nt: TGTGCCAGCAGTCATCCCTTTGACAGGGGGCTTGACACCGGGGAGCTGTTTTTT

j_call: TRBJ1-1
cdr3_length: 13
clone_size: many
v_call: TRBV2
d_call: TRBD1
cdr3_aa: CASTPTGLTEAFF
cdr3_nt: TGTGCCAGCACCCCGACAGGGTTGACTGAAGCTTTCTTT

j_call: TRBJ2-7
cdr3_length: 13
clone_size: many
v_call: TRBV6-6
d_call: NA
cdr3_aa: CASSYKRGSEQYF
cdr3_nt: TGTGCCAGCAGTTACAAGAGGGGTAGCGAGCAGTACTTC

j_call: TRBJ1-6
cdr3_length: 14
clone_size: NA
v_call: TRBV27
d_call: NA
cdr3_aa: CASSLDGVGSPLHF
cdr3_nt: TGTGCCAGCAGTTTAGACGGGGTAGGGTCACCCCTCCACTTT

j_call: TRBJ2-5
cdr3_length: 13
clone_size: many
v_call: TRBV6-2/TRBV6-3
d_call: TRBD2
cdr3_aa: CASRPGLGETQYF
cdr3_nt: TGTGCCAGCAGGCCGGGACTAGGAGAGACCCAGTACTTC

j_call: TRBJ1-2
cdr3_length: 16
clone_size: NA
v_call: TRBV6-2/TRBV6-3
d_call: NA
cdr3_aa: CASSTPPPAGSYGYTF
cdr3_nt: TGTGCCAGCAGTACCCCACCACCCGCGGGGAGCTATGGCTACACCTTC

j_call: TRBJ1-2
cdr3_length: 12
clone_size: NA
v_call: TRBV12-3/TRBV12-4
d_call: NA
cdr3_aa: CASSFGGNGYTF
cdr3_nt: TGTGCCAGCAGTTTTGGAGGGAATGGCTACACCTTC

j_call: TRBJ1-1
cdr3_length: 16
clone_size: many
v_call: TRBV13
d_call: NA
cdr3_aa: CASSSPQGGADTEAFF
cdr3_nt: TGTGCCAGCAGCTCCCCCCAAGGCGGAGCGGACACTGAAGCTTTCTTT

j_call: TRBJ1-5
cdr3_length: 18
clone_size: few
v_call: TRBV28
d_call: NA
cdr3_aa: CASSADPLKPSGNQPQHF
cdr3_nt: TGTGCCAGCAGTGCGGACCCTCTGAAACCGAGTGGCAATCAGCCCCAGCATTTT

j_call: TRBJ1-3
cdr3_length: 14
clone_size: many
v_call: TRBV30
d_call: NA
cdr3_aa: CASQQGLSGNTIYF
cdr3_nt: TGTGCCTCCCAACAGGGACTCTCTGGAAACACCATATATTTT

j_call: TRBJ1-5
cdr3_length: 15
clone_size: many
v_call: TRBV6-5
d_call: TRBD1
cdr3_aa: CASSTDRGQRQPQHF
cdr3_nt: TGTGCCAGCAGTACGGACAGGGGCCAGAGGCAGCCCCAGCATTTT

j_call: TRBJ1-5
cdr3_length: 14
clone_size: NA
v_call: TRBV29-1
d_call: NA
cdr3_aa: CSVLTEESNQPQHF
cdr3_nt: TGCAGCGTTCTGACAGAGGAGAGCAATCAGCCCCAGCATTTT

j_call: TRBJ1-1
cdr3_length: 9
clone_size: many
v_call: TRBV20-1
d_call: NA
cdr3_aa: CSASREAFF
cdr3_nt: TGCAGTGCTAGCCGGGAAGCTTTCTTT

j_call: TRBJ1-5
cdr3_length: 14
clone_size: many
v_call: TRBV7-8
d_call: TRBD1
cdr3_aa: CASSSEGARQPQHF
cdr3_nt: TGTGCCAGCAGCTCCGAGGGGGCGAGGCAGCCCCAGCATTTT

j_call: TRBJ1-1
cdr3_length: 13
clone_size: many
v_call: TRBV12-3/TRBV12-4
d_call: NA
cdr3_aa: CASSPKANTEAFF
cdr3_nt: TGTGCCAGCAGCCCCAAGGCGAACACTGAAGCTTTCTTT

j_call: TRBJ2-2
cdr3_length: 18
clone_size: NA
v_call: TRBV9
d_call: NA
cdr3_aa: CASSPQRGRDGGTGELFF
cdr3_nt: TGTGCCAGCAGCCCCCAGCGAGGGCGGGATGGGGGCACCGGGGAGCTGTTTTTT

j_call: TRBJ1-2
cdr3_length: 16
clone_size: few
v_call: TRBV5-6
d_call: NA
cdr3_aa: CASSLSGFGGNYGYTF
cdr3_nt: TGTGCCAGCAGCTTGTCAGGGTTTGGAGGAAACTATGGCTACACCTTC

j_call: TRBJ1-1
cdr3_length: 17
clone_size: many
v_call: TRBV3-1
d_call: NA
cdr3_aa: CASSQGFRGPVNTEAFF
cdr3_nt: TGTGCCAGCAGCCAAGGATTCCGGGGACCAGTGAACACTGAAGCTTTCTTT

j_call: TRBJ1-1
cdr3_length: 18
clone_size: many
v_call: TRBV14
d_call: TRBD1
cdr3_aa: CASSQDTPGQAGDTEAFF
cdr3_nt: TGTGCCAGCAGCCAAGATACACCGGGACAGGCCGGGGACACTGAAGCTTTCTTT